The rows below give T cell receptor beta chains drawn from one sample of a study of cytomegalovirus exposure and HLA in healthy donors. TCRdb's copy holds only in-frame clones and misses some; the assay was immunoSEQ multiplex PCR. Here the sample spans 100,000 to 140,000 clones, roughly 73% being singletons. What was sequenced was PBMCs. The receptors shown here come from a man aged 25-40 years in good health and CMV-seronegative. CDR3s include the opening cysteine and the closing phenylalanine or tryptophan. Each record gives: D gene, V gene, clone size, J gene, CDR3 DNA, CDR3 protein. D genes are given only for firm matches. Size is stated for part of the rows, as once, few or many counts, or as a class when the clone is expanded.

d_gene: TRBD1; v_gene: TRBV18; abundance: -; j_gene: TRBJ2-2; CDR3nt: TGTGCCAGCTCACCACCAAGGGGGACAGGGGCAACCGGGGAGCTGTTTTTT; CDR3aa: CASSPPRGTGATGELFF
d_gene: TRBD1; v_gene: TRBV5-1; abundance: -; j_gene: TRBJ2-2; CDR3nt: TGCGCCAGTCAGGGGGCCCAACCCACCGGGGAGCTGTTTTTT; CDR3aa: CASQGAQPTGELFF
d_gene: TRBD1; v_gene: TRBV10-3; abundance: -; j_gene: TRBJ2-7; CDR3nt: TGTGCCATCAGTGACCGGGACAGGGCCTACGAGCAGTACTTC; CDR3aa: CAISDRDRAYEQYF
d_gene: TRBD1; v_gene: TRBV4-1; abundance: -; j_gene: TRBJ2-2; CDR3nt: TGCGCCAGCAGCCAAGATCCAGGGGGCACCGGGGAGCTGTTTTTT; CDR3aa: CASSQDPGGTGELFF
d_gene: TRBD1; v_gene: TRBV29-1; abundance: few; j_gene: TRBJ1-2; CDR3nt: TGCAGCTCAACAGGGGAAGGCGGCTACACCTTC; CDR3aa: CSSTGEGGYTF
d_gene: -; v_gene: TRBV20-1; abundance: -; j_gene: TRBJ2-7; CDR3nt: TGCAGTGCTGCCAGGGCCTACGAGCAGTACTTC; CDR3aa: CSAARAYEQYF
d_gene: TRBD1; v_gene: TRBV5-4; abundance: -; j_gene: TRBJ1-4; CDR3nt: TGTGCCAGCAGCTCACAGGGGTCTAATGAAAAACTGTTTTTT; CDR3aa: CASSSQGSNEKLFF
d_gene: TRBD1; v_gene: TRBV5-6; abundance: -; j_gene: TRBJ2-1; CDR3nt: TGTGCCAGCAGCTTTGGACAGGGTACCTCCTACAATGAGCAGTTCTTC; CDR3aa: CASSFGQGTSYNEQFF
d_gene: -; v_gene: TRBV5-1; abundance: -; j_gene: TRBJ2-6; CDR3nt: TGCGCCAGCGGAACAGGAGCCGGGGGAAGCTCTGGGGCCAACGTCCTGACTTTC; CDR3aa: CASGTGAGGSSGANVLTF
d_gene: -; v_gene: TRBV30; abundance: -; j_gene: TRBJ2-7; CDR3nt: TGTGCCTGGATGGGCGGGTCCTACGAGCAGTACTTC; CDR3aa: CAWMGGSYEQYF
d_gene: TRBD1; v_gene: TRBV19; abundance: -; j_gene: TRBJ1-1; CDR3nt: TGTGCCAGTAGTTCCTTTGGACAGGGGCCGCTTGACACTGAAGCTTTCTTT; CDR3aa: CASSSFGQGPLDTEAFF
d_gene: -; v_gene: TRBV29-1; abundance: once; j_gene: TRBJ2-2; CDR3nt: TGCAGCGCTCTAGGGGGTACGAACACCGGGGAGCTGTTTTTT; CDR3aa: CSALGGTNTGELFF
d_gene: TRBD1; v_gene: TRBV5-5; abundance: -; j_gene: TRBJ1-1; CDR3nt: TGTGCCAGCAGCTGGGGACAGGGGAGTACTGAAGCTTTCTTT; CDR3aa: CASSWGQGSTEAFF
d_gene: TRBD2; v_gene: TRBV5-6; abundance: -; j_gene: TRBJ2-7; CDR3nt: TGTGCCAGCAGAACGGGAGGGAGATCCTACGAGCAGTACTTC; CDR3aa: CASRTGGRSYEQYF
d_gene: -; v_gene: TRBV7-9; abundance: -; j_gene: TRBJ1-1; CDR3nt: TGTGCCAGCAGTCCCTCCGGGACTGCGAACACTGAAGCTTTCTTT; CDR3aa: CASSPSGTANTEAFF
d_gene: -; v_gene: TRBV2; abundance: few; j_gene: TRBJ1-6; CDR3nt: TGTGCCAGCAGTGATGAGACGACTGGAGCACCCCTCCACTTT; CDR3aa: CASSDETTGAPLHF
d_gene: TRBD2; v_gene: TRBV19; abundance: few; j_gene: TRBJ2-1; CDR3nt: TGTGCCAGTGGACTAGGCCCATACAATGAGCAGTTCTTC; CDR3aa: CASGLGPYNEQFF
d_gene: -; v_gene: TRBV5-4; abundance: few; j_gene: TRBJ1-1; CDR3nt: TGTGCCAGCAGCCCTAAAACCAGGGGTGGGAACACTGAAGCTTTCTTT; CDR3aa: CASSPKTRGGNTEAFF
d_gene: TRBD1; v_gene: TRBV5-1; abundance: -; j_gene: TRBJ2-7; CDR3nt: TGCGCCAGCAGCTTGGCCGTGGGACAGGGGGTCAACGAGCAGTACTTC; CDR3aa: CASSLAVGQGVNEQYF
d_gene: TRBD2; v_gene: TRBV7-7; abundance: -; j_gene: TRBJ2-3; CDR3nt: TGTGCCAGCAGTCCGGGACTAGCAGATACGCAGTATTTT; CDR3aa: CASSPGLADTQYF
d_gene: -; v_gene: TRBV5-1; abundance: -; j_gene: TRBJ2-3; CDR3nt: TGCGCCAGCAGCTTGGACAGGGGCACAGATACGCAGTATTTT; CDR3aa: CASSLDRGTDTQYF
d_gene: -; v_gene: TRBV5-4; abundance: -; j_gene: TRBJ2-2; CDR3nt: TGTGCCAGCAGCCTCTCCCTCAGGGGTGACACCGGGGAGCTGTTTTTT; CDR3aa: CASSLSLRGDTGELFF
d_gene: TRBD1; v_gene: TRBV11-2; abundance: -; j_gene: TRBJ1-3; CDR3nt: TGTGCCAGCAGCTCCGGGACAGGGGTGAGAAACACCATATATTTT; CDR3aa: CASSSGTGVRNTIYF
d_gene: TRBD1; v_gene: TRBV5-1; abundance: -; j_gene: TRBJ2-7; CDR3nt: TGCGCCAGCAGCTTGGGACAGGGGGGCGAGCAGTACTTC; CDR3aa: CASSLGQGGEQYF
d_gene: -; v_gene: TRBV9; abundance: -; j_gene: TRBJ1-2; CDR3nt: TGTGCCAGCAGCGTCGATCCGGACTCGGATGGCTACACCTTC; CDR3aa: CASSVDPDSDGYTF
d_gene: -; v_gene: TRBV15; abundance: once; j_gene: TRBJ2-7; CDR3nt: TGTGCCACCAGCAGAGGGAGGAGACAGGCCAGCTACGAGCAGTACTTC; CDR3aa: CATSRGRRQASYEQYF
d_gene: TRBD2; v_gene: TRBV7-9; abundance: few; j_gene: TRBJ2-5; CDR3nt: TGTGCCAGCAGCTCATCCGGGACTAGACAAGAGACCCAGTACTTC; CDR3aa: CASSSSGTRQETQYF
d_gene: -; v_gene: TRBV15; abundance: -; j_gene: TRBJ1-4; CDR3nt: TGTGCCACCCACCGCGAACTGTTTTTT; CDR3aa: CATHRELFF
d_gene: TRBD1; v_gene: TRBV5-1; abundance: few; j_gene: TRBJ2-7; CDR3nt: TGCGCCAGCAGCTTTTCCGGGACAGGGATCTACGAGCAGTACTTC; CDR3aa: CASSFSGTGIYEQYF
d_gene: TRBD1; v_gene: TRBV10-2; abundance: -; j_gene: TRBJ2-7; CDR3nt: TGCGCCAGCAGACCACAGGGGCGATACGAGCAGTACTTC; CDR3aa: CASRPQGRYEQYF
d_gene: -; v_gene: TRBV5-1; abundance: -; j_gene: TRBJ1-1; CDR3nt: TGCGCCAGCAGCTTGGTTGGCCTAATGGGCGAAAGCAACACTGAAGCTTTCTTT; CDR3aa: CASSLVGLMGESNTEAFF
d_gene: -; v_gene: TRBV6-1; abundance: -; j_gene: TRBJ1-1; CDR3nt: TGTGCCAGCAGCCCGAGGGGGGGCACTGAAGCTTTCTTT; CDR3aa: CASSPRGGTEAFF
d_gene: TRBD1; v_gene: TRBV5-1; abundance: -; j_gene: TRBJ2-7; CDR3nt: TGCGCCAGCAGCTTCACAGGGGGCTCCTACGAGCAGTACTTC; CDR3aa: CASSFTGGSYEQYF
d_gene: -; v_gene: TRBV11-2; abundance: -; j_gene: TRBJ2-3; CDR3nt: TGTGCCAGCAGGGGGGCCGGGGATACGCAGTATTTT; CDR3aa: CASRGAGDTQYF
d_gene: -; v_gene: TRBV19; abundance: -; j_gene: TRBJ1-2; CDR3nt: TGTGCCAGTAGTATAAACACCAACTATGGCTACACCTTC; CDR3aa: CASSINTNYGYTF
d_gene: TRBD1; v_gene: TRBV14; abundance: -; j_gene: TRBJ1-1; CDR3nt: TGTGCCAGCAGCCCCCTAGGGACAGTGAACACTGAAGCTTTCTTT; CDR3aa: CASSPLGTVNTEAFF
d_gene: -; v_gene: TRBV6-5; abundance: -; j_gene: TRBJ1-6; CDR3nt: TGTGCCAGCAGTTACGCGGGGGCGGGTATTTCACCCCTCCACTTT; CDR3aa: CASSYAGAGISPLHF
d_gene: -; v_gene: TRBV6-1; abundance: -; j_gene: TRBJ2-2; CDR3nt: TGTGCCAGCAGTGAATCGGAGTTCGGGGAGCTGTTTTTT; CDR3aa: CASSESEFGELFF